This T cell receptor beta chain was found in a study of cytomegalovirus exposure and HLA in healthy donors. Study-level information: In an early release, HLA-typed donors contributed 77 million or so unique TCR sequences. Findings of the study overall: HLA allele associations emerged for around 15,000 TCR beta sequences in a later analysis, at 0.05 false discovery rate.

This CDR3 contains 15 residues. Germline-derived CDR1 and CDR2 are SGHVS and FQNEAQ. V was clipped by 5 bases and J by 4 bases; unmatched bases: 8. For this clone: Its target is not known.

The PCR employed 60 Vbeta primers together with 13 Jbeta primers. The protocol was immunoSEQ multiplex PCR, while the TCRdb copy is restricted to in-frame clones and leaves out a portion. The data show some 150,000 clones, 65% to 85% seen once. V and J are TRBV7-8 and TRBJ1-2; TRBD1 matches 9 bases. The sequence came from a man between 18 and 35 years old in good health and CMV-seronegative. The sample consisted of PBMCs. CDR3 DNA sequence: TGTGCCAGCAGCACCTCCGGGACAGGGACCTATGGCTACACCTTC. This codes for CASSTSGTGTYGYTF.